Presented here are 8 T cell receptor beta chains from one specimen sequenced in a study of blood T cell repertoires in COVID-19. The method was immunoSEQ multiplex PCR; TCRdb's version includes in-frame clones alone and lacks a portion of them. The table has about 80,000 clones, over 70% seen once. Source material: peripheral blood. The receptors were gathered from an elderly man with acute or convalescent COVID-19.

This chain connects TRBV5-1 to TRBJ2-2, with D possibly matching TRBD1 (7 bases). Germline V gives CDR1 SGHRS, CDR2 YFSETQ. The CDR3 has 16 amino acids. V shed 4 bases and J shed 6 bases, with 19 bases lying between them. The CDR3 reads CASSPGGGGPPGELFF. In nucleotides, the CDR3 is TGCGCCAGCAGCCCCGGTGGAGGGGGCCCTCCCGGGGAGCTGTTTTTT.

The DNA for the CDR3 is TGTGCCAGTAGTGCGGGACAGGATAGGATTGAAGCTTTCTTT. This gives the protein CASSAGQDRIEAFF. V gene TRBV19 combines with J gene TRBJ1-1; 8 bases line up with TRBD1. V lost 5 bases, J lost 7 bases, and 9 bases stayed unmatched. There are 14 residues in the CDR3. Germline V gene sequence: CDR1 LNHDA, CDR2 SQIVND (reference sequence).

The V gene is TRBV5-1, the J gene TRBJ1-1, with D possibly matching TRBD1 (6 bases). From germline, CDR1 is SGHRS and CDR2 YFSETQ. The CDR3 has 15 residues. Trimming removed 0 bases from V and 1 base from J, with 10 bases in between. The CDR3 DNA reads TGCGCCAGCAGCTTGGCGCAGGGACAGAACACTGAAGCTTTCTTT. Translation gives CASSLAQGQNTEAFF.

The chain combines TRBV6-6 with TRBJ1-5; possibly TRBD1 for D (5 bases). The ends were cut back, 10 bases at V and 0 bases at J, with 13 bases in the middle. This CDR3 is built from 14 residues. Germline V gene data show CDR1 as MNHNY and CDR2 as SVGAGI (reference sequence). The CDR3 region has the DNA TGTGCCATCGCAGGGATTTATAGCAATCAGCCCCAGCATTTT. It encodes CAIAGIYSNQPQHF.

The chain couples TRBV30 to TRBJ1-4; D perhaps matches TRBD1 (5 bases). The germline V gene has CDR1 GTSNPN and CDR2 SVGIG (reference sequence). The ends were cut back, 0 bases at V and 8 bases at J, with 7 bases in the middle. The CDR3 contains 12 residues. The CDR3 bases are TGTGCCTGGAGTGTTGACAGAGAAAAACTGTTTTTT. It is translated as CAWSVDREKLFF.

The chain links TRBV15 to TRBJ1-6, with TRBD1 matching over 9 bases. Germline-derived CDR1 and CDR2 are LNHNV and YYDKDF (reference sequence). Trimming removed 6 bases from V and 10 bases from J; junction bases left unmatched: 10. The CDR3 is 15 amino acids. The CDR3 loop is CATSPGQGIRSPLHF. The CDR3 region has the DNA TGTGCCACCAGTCCGGGACAGGGTATCCGGTCACCCCTCCACTTT.

V and J are TRBV21-1 and TRBJ1-1; the table's D call TRBD1 went unverified against the DNA. TRBV21-1 is designated a pseudogene. The CDR3 totals 21 residues. The DNA for the CDR3 is TGTGCCAGCAGCAAAATCTGGAAACAGGGATCCCCCGAACTCGTGAACACTGAAGCTTTCTTT. Translated, it gives CASSKIWKQGSPELVNTEAFF.

The chain uses TRBV30 and TRBJ2-7; 8 bases are a match to TRBD1. Germline values: CDR1 GTSNPN, CDR2 SVGIG (reference sequence). CDR3 length: 14 amino acids. The V gene end was trimmed by 3 bases and the J gene end by 7 bases; junction bases not matched to a gene: 11. CDR3 in amino acids: CAWSGGQAKHEQYF. The CDR3 DNA sequence: TGTGCCTGGAGCGGGGGACAGGCCAAGCATGAGCAGTACTTC. Complete variable domain (other parts from reference TRBV30 and TRBJ2-7): SQTIHQWPATLVQPVGSPLSLECTVEGTSNPNLYWYRQAAGRGLQLLFYSVGIGQISSEVPQNLSASRPQDRQFILSSKKLLLSDSGFYLCAWSGGQAKHEQYFGPGTRLTVT.